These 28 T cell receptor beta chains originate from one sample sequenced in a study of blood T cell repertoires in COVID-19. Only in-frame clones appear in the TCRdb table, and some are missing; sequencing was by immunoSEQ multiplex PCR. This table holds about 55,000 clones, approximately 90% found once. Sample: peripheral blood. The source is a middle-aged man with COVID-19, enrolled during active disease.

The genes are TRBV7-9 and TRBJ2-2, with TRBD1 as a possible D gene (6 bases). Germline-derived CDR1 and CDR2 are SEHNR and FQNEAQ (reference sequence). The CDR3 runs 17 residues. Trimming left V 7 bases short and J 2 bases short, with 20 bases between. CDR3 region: CASTIFTGTPNTGELFF. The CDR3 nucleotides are TGTGCCAGCACCATATTCACCGGGACACCCAACACCGGGGAGCTGTTTTTT. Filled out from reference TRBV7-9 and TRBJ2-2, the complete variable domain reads DTGVSQNPRHKITKRGQNVTFRCDPISEHNRLYWYRQTLGQGPEFLTYFQNEAQLEKSRLLSDRFSAERPKGSFSTLEIQRTEQGDSAMYLCASTIFTGTPNTGELFFGEGSRLTVL.

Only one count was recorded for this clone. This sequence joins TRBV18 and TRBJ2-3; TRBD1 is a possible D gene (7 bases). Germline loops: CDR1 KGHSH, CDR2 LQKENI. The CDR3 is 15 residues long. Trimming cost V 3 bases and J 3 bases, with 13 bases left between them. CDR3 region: CASSPAQGGTDTQYF. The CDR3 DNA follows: TGTGCCAGCTCACCGGCCCAGGGGGGTACAGATACGCAGTATTTT.

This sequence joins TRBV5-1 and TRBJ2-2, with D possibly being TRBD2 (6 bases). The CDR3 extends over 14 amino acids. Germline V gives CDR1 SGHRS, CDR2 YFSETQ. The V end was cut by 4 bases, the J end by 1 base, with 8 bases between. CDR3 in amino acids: CASSPGGNTGELFF. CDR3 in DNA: TGCGCCAGCAGCCCCGGGGGGAACACCGGGGAGCTGTTTTTT.

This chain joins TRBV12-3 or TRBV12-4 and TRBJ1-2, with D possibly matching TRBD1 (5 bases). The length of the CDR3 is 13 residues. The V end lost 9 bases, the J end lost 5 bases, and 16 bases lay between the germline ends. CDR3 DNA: TGTGCCAGTGGCGGGGGGGGATTATATGGCTACACCTTC. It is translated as CASGGGGLYGYTF.

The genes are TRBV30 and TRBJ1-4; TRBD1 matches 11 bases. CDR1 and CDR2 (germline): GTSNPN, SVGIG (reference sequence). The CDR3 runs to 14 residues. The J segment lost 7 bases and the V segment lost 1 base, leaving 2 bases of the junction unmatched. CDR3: CAWSGTGGPEKLFF. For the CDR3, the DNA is TGTGCCTGGAGTGGGACAGGGGGCCCTGAAAAACTGTTTTTT.

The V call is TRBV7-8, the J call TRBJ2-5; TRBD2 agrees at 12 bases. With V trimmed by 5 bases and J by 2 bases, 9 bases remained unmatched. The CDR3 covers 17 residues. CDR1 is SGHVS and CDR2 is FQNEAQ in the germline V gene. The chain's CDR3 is CASSVGLAGGPQETQYF. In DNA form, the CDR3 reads TGTGCCAGCAGCGTAGGGCTAGCGGGGGGGCCTCAAGAGACCCAGTACTTC.

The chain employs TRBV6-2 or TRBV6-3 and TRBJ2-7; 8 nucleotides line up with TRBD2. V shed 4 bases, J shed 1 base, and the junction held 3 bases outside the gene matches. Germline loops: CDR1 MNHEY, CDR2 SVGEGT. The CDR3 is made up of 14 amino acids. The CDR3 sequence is CASSSGLESYEQYF. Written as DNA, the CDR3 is TGTGCCAGCAGTTCGGGACTAGAGTCCTACGAGCAGTACTTC.

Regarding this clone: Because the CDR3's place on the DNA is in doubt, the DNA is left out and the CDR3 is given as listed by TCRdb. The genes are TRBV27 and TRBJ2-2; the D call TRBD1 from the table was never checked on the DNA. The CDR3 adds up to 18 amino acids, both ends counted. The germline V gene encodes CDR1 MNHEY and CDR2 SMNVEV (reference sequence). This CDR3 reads CASSTSTGSSRGTGELFF.

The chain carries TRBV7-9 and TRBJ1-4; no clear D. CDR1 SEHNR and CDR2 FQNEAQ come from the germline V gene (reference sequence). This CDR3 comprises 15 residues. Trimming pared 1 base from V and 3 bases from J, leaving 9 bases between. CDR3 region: CASSLEGGANEKLFF. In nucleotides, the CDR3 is TGTGCCAGCAGCTTAGAGGGCGGGGCTAATGAAAAACTGTTTTTT.

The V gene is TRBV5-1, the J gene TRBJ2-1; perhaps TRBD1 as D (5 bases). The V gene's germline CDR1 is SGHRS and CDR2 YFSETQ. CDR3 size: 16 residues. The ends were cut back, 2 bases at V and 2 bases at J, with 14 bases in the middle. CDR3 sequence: CASSLGVPRAYNEQFF. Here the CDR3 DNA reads TGCGCCAGCAGCTTAGGGGTCCCCCGAGCCTACAATGAGCAGTTCTTC.

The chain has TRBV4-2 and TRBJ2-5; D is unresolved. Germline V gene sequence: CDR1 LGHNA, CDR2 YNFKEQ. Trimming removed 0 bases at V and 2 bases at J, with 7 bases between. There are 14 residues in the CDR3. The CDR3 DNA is TGTGCCAGCAGCCAAGATATTTTGCAAGAGACCCAGTACTTC. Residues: CASSQDILQETQYF.

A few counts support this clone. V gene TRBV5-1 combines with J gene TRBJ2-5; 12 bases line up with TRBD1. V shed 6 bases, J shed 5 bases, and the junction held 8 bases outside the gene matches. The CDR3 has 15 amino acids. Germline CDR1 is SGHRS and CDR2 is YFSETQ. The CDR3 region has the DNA TGCGCCAGCAACAGAGGGACAGGGGGCGAGGAGACCCAGTACTTC. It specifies CASNRGTGGEETQYF.

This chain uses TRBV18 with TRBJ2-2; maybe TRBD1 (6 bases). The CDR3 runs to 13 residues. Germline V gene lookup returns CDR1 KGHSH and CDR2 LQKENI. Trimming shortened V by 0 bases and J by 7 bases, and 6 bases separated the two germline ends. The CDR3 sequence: CASSPPGHGELFF. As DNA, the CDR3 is TGTGCCAGCTCACCACCGGGACACGGGGAGCTGTTTTTT.

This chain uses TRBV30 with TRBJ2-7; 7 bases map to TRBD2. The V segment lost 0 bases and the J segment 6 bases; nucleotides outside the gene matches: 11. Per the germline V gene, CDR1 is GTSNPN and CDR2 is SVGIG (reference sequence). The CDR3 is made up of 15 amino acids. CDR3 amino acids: CAWSVAGEVLSEQYF. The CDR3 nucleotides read TGTGCCTGGAGTGTCGCGGGAGAGGTCCTATCCGAGCAGTACTTC.

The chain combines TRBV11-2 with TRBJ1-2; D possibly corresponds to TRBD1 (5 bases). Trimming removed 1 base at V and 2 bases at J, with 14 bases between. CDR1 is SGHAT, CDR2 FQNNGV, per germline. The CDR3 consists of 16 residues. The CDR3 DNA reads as TGTGCCAGCAGCTTAGCCAGGATGGGGGGGAACTATGGCTACACCTTC. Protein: CASSLARMGGNYGYTF.

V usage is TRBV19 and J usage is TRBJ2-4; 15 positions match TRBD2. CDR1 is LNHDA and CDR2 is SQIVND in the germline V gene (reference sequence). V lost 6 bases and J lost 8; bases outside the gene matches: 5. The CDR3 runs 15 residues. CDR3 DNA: TGTGCCAGTAGGGGACTAGCGGGGGGTTCTGACATTCAGTACTTC. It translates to CASRGLAGGSDIQYF.

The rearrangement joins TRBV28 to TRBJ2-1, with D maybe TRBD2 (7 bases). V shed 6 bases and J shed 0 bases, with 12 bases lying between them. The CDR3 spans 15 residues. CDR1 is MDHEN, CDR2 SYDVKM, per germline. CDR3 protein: CASSPGGLSYNEQFF. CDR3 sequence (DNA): TGTGCCAGCAGCCCCGGGGGGCTCTCCTACAATGAGCAGTTCTTC.

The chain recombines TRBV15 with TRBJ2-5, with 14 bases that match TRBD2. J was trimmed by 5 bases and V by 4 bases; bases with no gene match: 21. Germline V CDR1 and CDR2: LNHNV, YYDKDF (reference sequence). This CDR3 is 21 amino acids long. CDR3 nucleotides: TGTGCCACCAGCAAAAAGGGCCCCCCGCCGTGGGGACTAGCGGGAGTGGAGACCCAGTACTTC. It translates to CATSKKGPPPWGLAGVETQYF.

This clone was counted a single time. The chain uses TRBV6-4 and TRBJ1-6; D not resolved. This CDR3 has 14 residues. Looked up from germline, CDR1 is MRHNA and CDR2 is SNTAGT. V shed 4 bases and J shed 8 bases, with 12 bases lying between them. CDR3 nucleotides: TGTGCCAGCAGTGTCTCAGGACTTGATTCACCCCTCCACTTT. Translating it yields CASSVSGLDSPLHF.

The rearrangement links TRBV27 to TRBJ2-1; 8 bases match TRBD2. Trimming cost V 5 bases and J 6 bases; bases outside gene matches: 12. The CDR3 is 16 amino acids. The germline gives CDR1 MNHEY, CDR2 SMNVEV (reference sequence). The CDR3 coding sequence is TGTGCCAGCAGTCCGCCAGGGACTAGTCCCCTCAATGAGCAGTTCTTC. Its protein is CASSPPGTSPLNEQFF.

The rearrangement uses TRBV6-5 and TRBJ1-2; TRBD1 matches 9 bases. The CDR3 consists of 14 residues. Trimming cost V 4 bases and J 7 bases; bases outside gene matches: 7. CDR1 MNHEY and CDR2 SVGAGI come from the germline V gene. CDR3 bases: TGTGCCAGCAGTTTGATAACAGGGGGCTCTGGCTACACCTTC. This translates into CASSLITGGSGYTF.

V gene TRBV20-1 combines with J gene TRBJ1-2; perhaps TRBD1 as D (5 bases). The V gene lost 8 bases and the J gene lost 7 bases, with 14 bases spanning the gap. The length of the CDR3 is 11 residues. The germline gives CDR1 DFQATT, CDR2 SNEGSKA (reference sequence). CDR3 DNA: TGCAGTTCCATAGCAGGGCCTGGCTACACCTTC. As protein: CSSIAGPGYTF.

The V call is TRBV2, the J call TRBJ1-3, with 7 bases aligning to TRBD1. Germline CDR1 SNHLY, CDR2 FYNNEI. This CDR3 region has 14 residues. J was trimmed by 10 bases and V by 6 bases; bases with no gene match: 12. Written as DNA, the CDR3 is TGTGCCAGCAGGGAACAGGGGCCCTCGAAAACCATATATTTT. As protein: CASREQGPSKTIYF. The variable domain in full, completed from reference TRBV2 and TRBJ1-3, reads EPEVTQTPSHQVTQMGQEVILRCVPISNHLYFYWYRQILGQKVEFLVSFYNNEISEKSEIFDDQFSVERPDGSNFTLKIRSTKLEDSAMYFCASREQGPSKTIYFGEGSWLTVV.

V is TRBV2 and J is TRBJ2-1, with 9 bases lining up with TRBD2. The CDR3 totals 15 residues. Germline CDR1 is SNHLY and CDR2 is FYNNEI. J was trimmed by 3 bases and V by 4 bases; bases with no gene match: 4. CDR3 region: CASSAGTSHYNEQFF. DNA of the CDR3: TGTGCCAGCAGTGCCGGGACTAGCCACTACAATGAGCAGTTCTTC.

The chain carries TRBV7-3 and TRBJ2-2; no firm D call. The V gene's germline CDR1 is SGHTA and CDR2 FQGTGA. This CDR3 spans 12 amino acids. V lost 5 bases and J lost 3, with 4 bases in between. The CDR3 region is CASSPDTGELFF. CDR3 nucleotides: TGTGCCAGCAGCCCCGACACCGGGGAGCTGTTTTTT. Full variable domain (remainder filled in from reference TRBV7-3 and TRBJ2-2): GAGVSQTPSNKVTEKGKYVELRCDPISGHTALYWYRQSLGQGPEFLIYFQGTGAADDSGLPNDRFFAVRPEGSVSTLKIQRTERGDSAVYLCASSPDTGELFFGEGSRLTVL.

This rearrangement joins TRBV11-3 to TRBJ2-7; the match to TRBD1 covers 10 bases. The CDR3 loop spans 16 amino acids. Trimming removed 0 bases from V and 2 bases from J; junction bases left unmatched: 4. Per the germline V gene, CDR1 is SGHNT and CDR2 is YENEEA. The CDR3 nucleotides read TGTGCCAGCAGCTTAGATTGGGGGACAGGGGCCTACGAGCAGTACTTC. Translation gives CASSLDWGTGAYEQYF.

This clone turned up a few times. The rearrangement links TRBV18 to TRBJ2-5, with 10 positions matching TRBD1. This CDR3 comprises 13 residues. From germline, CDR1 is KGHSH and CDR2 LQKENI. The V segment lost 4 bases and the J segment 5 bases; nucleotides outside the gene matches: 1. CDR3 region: CASSQGQGETQYF. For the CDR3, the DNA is TGTGCCAGCTCACAGGGACAGGGGGAGACCCAGTACTTC.

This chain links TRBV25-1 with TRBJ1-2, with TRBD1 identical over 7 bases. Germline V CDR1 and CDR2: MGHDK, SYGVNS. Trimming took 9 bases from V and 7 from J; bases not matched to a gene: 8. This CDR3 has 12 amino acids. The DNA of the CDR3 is TGTGCCAGTTGGACAGGAGTAACTGGCTACACCTTC. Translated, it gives CASWTGVTGYTF.